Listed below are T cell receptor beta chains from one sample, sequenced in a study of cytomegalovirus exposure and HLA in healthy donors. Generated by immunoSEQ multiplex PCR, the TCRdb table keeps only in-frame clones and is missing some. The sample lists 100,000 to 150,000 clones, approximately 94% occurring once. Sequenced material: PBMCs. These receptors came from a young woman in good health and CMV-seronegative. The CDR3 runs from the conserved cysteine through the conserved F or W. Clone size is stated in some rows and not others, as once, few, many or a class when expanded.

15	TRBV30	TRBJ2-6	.	CASLPDFSGANVLTF
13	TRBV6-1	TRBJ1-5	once	CASSVQGDQPQHF
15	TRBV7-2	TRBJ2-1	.	CASSLEVAGGYEQFF
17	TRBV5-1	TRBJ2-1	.	CASSLSSGSTSYNEQFF
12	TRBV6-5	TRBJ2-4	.	CASSEGRVWFDF
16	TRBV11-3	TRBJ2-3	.	CASSSRTSAGTDTQYF
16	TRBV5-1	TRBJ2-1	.	CASSSKGAGGHNEQFF
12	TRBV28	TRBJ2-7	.	CASSPDAYEQYF
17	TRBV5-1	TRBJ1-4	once	CASSSTGGVGVGEKLFF
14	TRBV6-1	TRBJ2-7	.	CASSEGDSSYEQYF
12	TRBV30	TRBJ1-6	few	CAWRITNSPLHF
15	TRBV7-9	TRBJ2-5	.	CASSLASGSQETQYF
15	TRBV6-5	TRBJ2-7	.	CASSYSRQGAYEQYF
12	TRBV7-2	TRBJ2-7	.	CASSSYPSGQYF
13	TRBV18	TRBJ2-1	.	CASSSDDNNEQFF
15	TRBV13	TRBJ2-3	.	CASSLLGQTTDTQYF
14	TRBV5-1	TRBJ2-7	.	CASSFFGVSYEQYF
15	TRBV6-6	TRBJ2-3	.	CASSLRQGGTDTQYF
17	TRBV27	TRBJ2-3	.	CASSSQTETLSTDTQYF
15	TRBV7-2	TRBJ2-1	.	CASSLYTPGKDEQFF
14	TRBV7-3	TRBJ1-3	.	CASSPTGSGNTIYF
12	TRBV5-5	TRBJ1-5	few	CASSPLNQPQHF
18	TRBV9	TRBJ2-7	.	CASSKGIRDQRGSYEQYF
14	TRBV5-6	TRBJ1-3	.	CASSDGTIGNTIYF
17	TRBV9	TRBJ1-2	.	CASSVDGLWTGEDGYTF
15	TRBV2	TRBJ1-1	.	CASSEGDRPNTEAFF
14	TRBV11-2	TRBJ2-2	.	CASSSDRYTGELFF
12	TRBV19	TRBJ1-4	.	CASQRSNEKLFF
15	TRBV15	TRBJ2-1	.	CATSRVAGGIPEQFF
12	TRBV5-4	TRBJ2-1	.	CASSTTGGEQFF
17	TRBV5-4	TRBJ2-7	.	CASSLGGLAGGPYEQYF
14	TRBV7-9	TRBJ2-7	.	CASSRTSGGYEQYF
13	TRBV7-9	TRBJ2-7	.	CASSTRGLYEQYF
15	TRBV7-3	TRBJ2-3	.	CASSSGTSGADTQYF
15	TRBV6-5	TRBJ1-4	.	CASSHRGLFGEKLFF
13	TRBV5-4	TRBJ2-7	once	CASSRPGTYEQYF
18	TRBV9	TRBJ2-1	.	CASSVGLAGAGGGNEQFF
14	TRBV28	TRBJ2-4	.	CASSKGDLGFIQYF
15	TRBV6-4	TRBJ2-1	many	CASSLGTSGSDEQFF
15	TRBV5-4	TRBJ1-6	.	CASSPAGVIGSPLHF
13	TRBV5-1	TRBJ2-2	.	CASSLVETGELFF
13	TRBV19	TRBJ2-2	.	CASSIWAAGELFF
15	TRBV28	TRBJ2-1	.	CASSLAASSYNEQFF
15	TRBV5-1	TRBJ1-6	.	CASSWAGTGNSPLHF
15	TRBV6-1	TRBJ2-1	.	CASRPGTSGVYEQFF
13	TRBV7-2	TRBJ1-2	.	CASSLDFDYGYTF
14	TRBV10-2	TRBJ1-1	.	CASSGGDSVSEAFF
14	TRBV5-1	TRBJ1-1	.	CASSLAGQATEAFF
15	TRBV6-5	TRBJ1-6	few	CASSYRGRKNSPLHF
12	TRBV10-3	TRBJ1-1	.	CAIRTGSAEAFF
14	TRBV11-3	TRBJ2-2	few	CASSPRGKNGELFF
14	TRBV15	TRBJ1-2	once	CATSRDPSGTGWTF
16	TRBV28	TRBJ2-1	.	CASSTAKTSGRVQQFF
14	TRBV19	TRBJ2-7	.	CASSPRLAGYEQYF
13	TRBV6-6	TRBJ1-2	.	CAGRTGLDYGYTF
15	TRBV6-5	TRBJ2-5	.	CASRTLLAGQETQYF
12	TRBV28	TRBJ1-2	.	CASSSDRYGYTF
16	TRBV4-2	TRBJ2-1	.	CASSQGAGGQIDEQFF
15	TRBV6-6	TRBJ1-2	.	CASSYGSGLAYGYTF